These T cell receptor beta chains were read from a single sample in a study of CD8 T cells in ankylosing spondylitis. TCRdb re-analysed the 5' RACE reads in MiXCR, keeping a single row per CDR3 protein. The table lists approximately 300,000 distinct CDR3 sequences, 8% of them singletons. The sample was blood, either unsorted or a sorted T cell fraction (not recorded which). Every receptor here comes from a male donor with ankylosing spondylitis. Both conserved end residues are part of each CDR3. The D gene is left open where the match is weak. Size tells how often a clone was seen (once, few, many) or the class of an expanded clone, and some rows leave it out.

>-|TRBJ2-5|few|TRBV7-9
TGTGCCAGCAGCCCCACCTCGGGGCGGGAAGGAGAGACCCAGTACTTC
CASSPTSGREGETQYF
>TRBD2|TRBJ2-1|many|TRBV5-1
TGCGCCAGCAGCCGGGGACTAGCGGGAGGAAGCTCCTACAATGAGCAGTTCTTC
CASSRGLAGGSSYNEQFF
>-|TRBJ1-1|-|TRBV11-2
TGTGCCAGCAGCTTAGAACGTTGGGCCACTGAAGCTTTCTTT
CASSLERWATEAFF
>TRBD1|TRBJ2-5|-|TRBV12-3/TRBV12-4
TGTGCCAGCAGCCTGACAGGGCGCGACGGAGAGACCCAGTACTTC
CASSLTGRDGETQYF
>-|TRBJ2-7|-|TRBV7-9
TGTGCCAGCAGCTCTTCGACTAGTGGGGCCTACGAGCAGTACTTC
CASSSSTSGAYEQYF
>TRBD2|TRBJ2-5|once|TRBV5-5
TGTGCCAGCAGCCTCGGACTAGCGGGAGTAGGGACCCAGTACTTC
CASSLGLAGVGTQYF
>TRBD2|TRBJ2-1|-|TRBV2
TGTGCCAGCGCCACTAGCGGGGGCTCCTACAATGAGCAGTTCTTC
CASATSGGSYNEQFF
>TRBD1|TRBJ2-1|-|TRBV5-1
TGCGCCAGCAGCTCGGGACAGGGGTCCCACAATGAGCAGTTCTTC
CASSSGQGSHNEQFF
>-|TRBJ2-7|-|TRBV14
TGTGCCAGCAGCCAAGGTTTCTGGCGCAGCTCCTACGAGCAGTACTTC
CASSQGFWRSSYEQYF
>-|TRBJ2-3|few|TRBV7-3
TGTGCCAGCAGCTCAGACGGGAAGCCGACAGATACGCAGTATTTT
CASSSDGKPTDTQYF
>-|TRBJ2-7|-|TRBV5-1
TGCGCCAGCAGCTCGTATCCGTCTCAAGACGAGCAGTACTTC
CASSSYPSQDEQYF
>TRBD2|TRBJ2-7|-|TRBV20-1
TGCAGTGCTAGTCCGTCTAGCGGGTTTTCTTTAGGGTACGAGCAGTACTTC
CSASPSSGFSLGYEQYF
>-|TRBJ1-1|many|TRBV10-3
TGTGCCATCAGTGCAGGGCCCGCGGTAAACACTGAAGCTTTCTTT
CAISAGPAVNTEAFF
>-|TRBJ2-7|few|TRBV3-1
TGTGCCAGCAGCCAGGTACTTAGGGCTAGCCGTATCTCCTACGAGCAGTACTTC
CASSQVLRASRISYEQYF
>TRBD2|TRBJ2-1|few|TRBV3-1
TGTGCCAGCAGCCAAGAGGGGGCCGGTAGCGGGAGATTTAATGAGCAGTTCTTC
CASSQEGAGSGRFNEQFF
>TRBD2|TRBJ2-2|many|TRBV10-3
TGTGCCATCAGTGTCCGAGTAGCGGGAGCGAGCGGGGAGCTGTTTTTT
CAISVRVAGASGELFF
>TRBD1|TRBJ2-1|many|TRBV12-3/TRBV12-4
TGTGCCAGCAGTCCACAGGGGTACAATGAGCAGTTCTTC
CASSPQGYNEQFF
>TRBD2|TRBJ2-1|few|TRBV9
TGTGCCAGCAGCTTTAGTCGCGGGAGTACCGATGAGCAGTTCTTC
CASSFSRGSTDEQFF
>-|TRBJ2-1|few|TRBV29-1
TGCAGCGTTGAGAGGAGGCTGGGGGACAATGAGCAGTTCTTC
CSVERRLGDNEQFF
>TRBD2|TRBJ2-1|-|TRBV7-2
TGTGCCAGCAGCTTAGCCCTTAGCGGGAGTTCTTACAATGAGCAGTTCTTC
CASSLALSGSSYNEQFF
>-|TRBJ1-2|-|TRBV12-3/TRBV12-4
TGTGCCAGCACCTGGGCCGGCGGCTATGGCTACACCTTC
CASTWAGGYGYTF
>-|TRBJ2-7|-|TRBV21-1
TGTGCCAGCAGCAAAGGGGGGACAGGGGGCCCCCACAACCTATTCTACGAGCAGTACTTC
CASSKGGTGGPHNLFYEQYF
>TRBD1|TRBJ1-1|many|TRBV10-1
TGCGCCAGCAGTGAGTCCACAGGGGCCGAAGCTTTCTTT
CASSESTGAEAFF